These 18 T cell receptor beta chains were sequenced from one sample in a study of T cell responses to AZD1222 COVID-19 vaccine. Data came from immunoSEQ multiplex PCR; TCRdb stores just in-frame clones and leaves some out. Of about 120,000 clones listed, 70% to 90% were seen once; the top ten hold under 6.5%. The sample here was peripheral blood, taken 28 days after the second AZD1222 dose. The receptors come from an adult who received the AZD1222 COVID-19 vaccine.

The V gene is TRBV7-2, the J gene TRBJ2-7; D unclear. V dropped 0 bases and J dropped 0 bases, with 15 bases sitting between them. In germline, CDR1 is SGHTA, CDR2 FQGNSA. The CDR3 has 17 amino acids. CDR3 protein: CASSLASQQISSYEQYF. The CDR3 nucleotides are TGTGCCAGCAGCTTAGCGTCCCAGCAGATAAGCTCCTACGAGCAGTACTTC.

V is TRBV18 and J is TRBJ2-5; D is perhaps TRBD1 or TRBD2 (5 bases each). V was pared by 1 base and J by 5 bases, with 17 bases between. The CDR3 sequence is 16 residues long. CDR1 and CDR2 (germline): KGHSH, LQKENI. Here the CDR3 DNA reads TGTGCCAGCTCACCACGCGAACGGGGCGGATGGGAGACCCAGTACTTC. This translates into CASSPRERGGWETQYF.

CDR3: CASSSDRAPDTF. CDR3 in DNA: TGTGCCAGCAGCTCGGACAGGGCTCCCGACACCTTC. The rearrangement uses TRBV6-5 and TRBJ1-2; 8 bases are shared with TRBD1. J was trimmed by 12 bases and V by 6 bases; bases with no gene match: 9. The CDR3 loop spans 12 amino acids. CDR1 is MNHEY, CDR2 SVGAGI, per germline.

V is TRBV6-5 and J is TRBJ1-1, with unresolved D. The CDR3 extends over 14 amino acids. Germline V gene lookup returns CDR1 MNHEY and CDR2 SVGAGI. V was pared by 6 bases and J by 3 bases, with 14 bases between. The DNA for the CDR3 is TGTGCCAGCAGAACCTACGGGCCGGACACTGAAGCTTTCTTT. It specifies CASRTYGPDTEAFF.

The rearrangement joins TRBV7-3 to TRBJ1-2; 10 bases line up with TRBD1. J was trimmed by 6 bases and V by 5 bases; bases with no gene match: 3. Germline V gives CDR1 SGHTA, CDR2 FQGTGA. CDR3 size: 13 residues. Written as DNA, the CDR3 is TGTGCCAGCAGCGAGACAGGGGGCGATGGCTACACCTTC. Translated: CASSETGGDGYTF.

The J gene is TRBJ2-2, the V gene TRBV6-4, with 8 positions matching TRBD2. The germline gives CDR1 MRHNA, CDR2 SNTAGT. CDR3 length: 16 amino acids. V shed 0 bases and J 7 bases; nucleotides not matched to a gene: 7. In DNA form, the CDR3 reads TGTGCCAGCAGTGACTCTGGGACTAGTCCCGTCGGGGAGCTGTTTTTT. Translation: CASSDSGTSPVGELFF.

The chain is built from TRBV7-9 and TRBJ2-1; D is tentatively TRBD1 or TRBD2 (5 bases each). The CDR3 is made up of 15 amino acids. Germline lookup yields CDR1 SEHNR and CDR2 FQNEAQ (reference sequence). V lost 5 bases, J lost 2 bases, and 13 bases lay in between. The CDR3 DNA reads TGTGCCAGCAGCCGGGACGGAAAAACCTACAATGAGCAGTTCTTC. It codes for CASSRDGKTYNEQFF.

This chain joins TRBV18 and TRBJ2-7, with D possibly matching TRBD1 (5 bases). The CDR3 is 16 residues long. Germline assignment: CDR1 KGHSH and CDR2 LQKENI. Between the trimmed V and J ends, which lost 0 bases and 5 bases, there was a span of 17 bases. Here the CDR3 reads CASSPPSQTVGNEQYF. CDR3 in DNA: TGTGCCAGCTCACCACCCTCCCAGACAGTAGGGAACGAGCAGTACTTC.

The chain uses TRBV9 and TRBJ1-5, with D possibly being TRBD1 (5 bases). Trimming stripped 3 bases from V and 0 bases from J, with 10 bases between. Germline V gene sequence: CDR1 SGDLS, CDR2 YYNGEE. The CDR3 runs 15 residues. CDR3 amino acids: CASSAPRGSNQPQHF. CDR3 sequence (DNA): TGTGCCAGCAGCGCCCCTAGGGGTAGCAATCAGCCCCAGCATTTT.

The CDR3 DNA follows: TGTGCCAGTAGTATCAATGTCGTAGCAAAAGAGACCCAGTACTTC. Translating it yields CASSINVVAKETQYF. This chain joins TRBV19 and TRBJ2-5; D not resolved. Looked up from germline, CDR1 is LNHDA and CDR2 is SQIVND (reference sequence). V lost 3 bases and J 3 bases, leaving 14 bases between the germline ends. The CDR3 covers 15 residues.

The gene calls are TRBV5-6 and TRBJ2-1, with 9 bases fitting TRBD2. The CDR3 is 15 residues long. The germline gives CDR1 SGHDT, CDR2 YYEEEE. V was pared by 4 bases and J by 6 bases, with 8 bases of the junction left unmatched. The chain's CDR3 is CASSLGGRGGNEQFF. The CDR3 bases are TGTGCCAGCAGCCTCGGAGGGCGGGGGGGCAATGAGCAGTTCTTC.

This clone has only one observation. This chain joins TRBV28 and TRBJ1-2, with a possible D match to TRBD1 (5 bases). The germline CDR1 and CDR2 sequences are MDHEN and SYDVKM. This CDR3 has 14 amino acids. With 6 bases removed from V and 4 bases from J, the gap between germline ends came to 15 bases. CDR3 loop: CASSQFRDLYGYTF. In DNA, the CDR3 is TGTGCCAGCAGCCAATTCCGGGACCTCTATGGCTACACCTTC.

This clone was seen more than once but under ten times. The chain carries TRBV4-1 and TRBJ2-2; possible D gene TRBD1, 5 bases. Germline V gene sequence: CDR1 MGHRA, CDR2 YSYEKL. Between the trimmed V and J ends, which lost 0 bases and 6 bases, there was a span of 14 bases. This CDR3 is built from 16 residues. The CDR3 sequence is CASSQEGGQGAGELFF. CDR3 sequence (DNA): TGCGCCAGCAGCCAAGAAGGTGGTCAGGGTGCCGGGGAGCTGTTTTTT.

The J gene is TRBJ1-2, the V gene TRBV4-2; tentative D call: TRBD1 (5 bases). Between the trimmed V and J ends, which lost 3 bases and 2 bases, there was a span of 10 bases. This CDR3 has 14 amino acids. CDR1 is LGHNA and CDR2 is YNFKEQ in the germline V gene. The CDR3 DNA reads as TGTGCCAGCAGCCATATCGACAGAAACTATGGCTACACCTTC. This encodes CASSHIDRNYGYTF.

The chain recombines TRBV5-5 with TRBJ1-2; D gene uncertain. V lost 0 bases, J lost 8 bases, and 8 bases lay in between. Germline V gives CDR1 SGHKS, CDR2 YYEKEE (reference sequence). The CDR3 runs to 12 residues. The CDR3 nucleotides read TGTGCCAGCAGCTTGGATGAGGGCGGCTACACCTTC. It is translated as CASSLDEGGYTF.

The genes are TRBV6-5 and TRBJ1-6; no firm D call. V was cut by 4 bases and J by 3 bases, with 13 bases left in between. Germline CDR1 reads MNHEY; CDR2 reads SVGAGI. CDR3 length: 16 residues. CDR3 protein: CASSSRKQLYNSPLHF. The CDR3 nucleotides read TGTGCCAGCAGTTCGCGTAAACAGCTCTATAATTCACCCCTCCACTTT.

V is TRBV6-5 and J is TRBJ1-3, with 7 bases lining up with TRBD1. V lost 6 bases to trimming and J lost 0 bases; unmatched junction nucleotides: 2. There are 14 residues in the CDR3. Germline V gene sequence: CDR1 MNHEY, CDR2 SVGAGI. The CDR3 reads CASRGGYSGNTIYF. The CDR3 nucleotides read TGTGCCAGCAGAGGGGGCTACTCTGGAAACACCATATATTTT.

The rearrangement uses TRBV19 and TRBJ2-3; unclear D gene. V lost 5 bases to trimming and J lost 0 bases, with 18 bases between them. The CDR3 is 17 amino acids. Per germline, CDR1 LNHDA and CDR2 SQIVND (reference sequence). The CDR3 DNA follows: TGTGCCAGTAGTGTCATAGGCCCGGCGTCTAGCACAGATACGCAGTATTTT. This gives the protein CASSVIGPASSTDTQYF.